The rows below give T cell receptor beta chains drawn from one sample of a study of blood T cell dynamics during melanoma immunotherapy. Sequencing used immunoSEQ multiplex PCR; TCRdb keeps in-frame clones, though not all of them. The profile covers 10,000 to 13,000 clones, with roughly 84% appearing a single time and around a sixth taken by the ten largest. This specimen consisted of blood, obtained from a patient treated with checkpoint blockade. These receptors came from a human donor with melanoma. The CDR3 runs from the conserved cysteine through the conserved F or W. Each record gives: J gene, V gene, clone size, D gene, CDR3 protein, CDR3 DNA. A D gene is named only where the DNA matches it firmly. The size field is filled for only some rows; it gives once, few, many or a size class.

J: TRBJ2-5
V: TRBV18
size: NA
D: NA
CDR3: CASSPGETQYF
DNA: TGTGCCAGCTCACCGGGAGAGACCCAGTACTTC

J: TRBJ2-5
V: TRBV10-1
size: NA
D: NA
CDR3: CASSPQGNQETQYF
DNA: TGCGCCAGCAGTCCACAGGGAAACCAAGAGACCCAGTACTTC

J: TRBJ1-2
V: TRBV11-3
size: NA
D: NA
CDR3: CASSSPRLYGCTF
DNA: TGTGCCAGCAGCTCCCCGAGGCTCTATGGCTGCACCTTC

J: TRBJ1-2
V: TRBV4-1
size: NA
D: TRBD1
CDR3: CASSQPRTGNGYTF
DNA: TGCGCCAGCAGCCAGCCCCGGACAGGGAATGGCTACACCTTC

J: TRBJ2-7
V: TRBV4-1
size: NA
D: NA
CDR3: CASSQSGPILSYEQCF
DNA: TGCGCCAGCAGCCAGTCAGGACCGATACTCTCCTACGAGCAGTGCTTC

J: TRBJ1-6
V: TRBV30
size: NA
D: NA
CDR3: CAWTRTAGGSPLHF
DNA: TGTGCCTGGACCAGGACGGCCGGAGGTTCACCCCTCCACTTT

J: TRBJ1-1
V: TRBV19
size: NA
D: NA
CDR3: CASSIWKGMNTEAFF
DNA: TGTGCCAGTAGTATCTGGAAGGGAATGAACACTGAAGCTTTCTTT

J: TRBJ2-3
V: TRBV4-2
size: NA
D: TRBD1
CDR3: CASSPDRVEDTQYF
DNA: TGTGCCAGCAGCCCCGACAGGGTCGAAGATACGCAGTATTTT

J: TRBJ1-3
V: TRBV7-8
size: NA
D: NA
CDR3: CASSPMGKGRPGNTIYF
DNA: TGTGCCAGCAGCCCCATGGGGAAGGGACGACCTGGAAACACCATATATTTT

J: TRBJ2-7
V: TRBV5-4
size: NA
D: TRBD2
CDR3: CASSPQPSGVNEQYF
DNA: TGTGCCAGCAGCCCACAGCCTAGCGGGGTAAACGAGCAGTACTTC

J: TRBJ2-3
V: TRBV28
size: NA
D: NA
CDR3: CASRTGGPDGFFDTQYF
DNA: TGTGCCAGTAGGACGGGGGGCCCGGATGGGTTTTTCGATACGCAGTATTTT

J: TRBJ2-6
V: TRBV23-1
size: NA
D: TRBD1
CDR3: CASSPSRGTGDYYYTSSGANVLTF
DNA: TGCGCCAGCAGTCCCTCAAGAGGGACAGGGGATTACTACTATACTTCGTCTGGGGCCAACGTCCTGACTTTC

J: TRBJ1-5
V: TRBV6-6
size: NA
D: NA
CDR3: CASSFDRRNQPQHF
DNA: TGTGCCAGCAGTTTCGACAGACGCAATCAGCCCCAGCATTTT

J: TRBJ1-3
V: TRBV4-3
size: NA
D: NA
CDR3: CASSPGAGSGNTIYF
DNA: TGCGCCAGCAGCCCCGGTGCCGGCTCTGGAAACACCATATATTTT

J: TRBJ2-6
V: TRBV7-2
size: NA
D: NA
CDR3: CASSFGDPGANVLTF
DNA: TGTGCCAGCAGCTTCGGGGACCCCGGGGCCAACGTCCTGACTTTC

J: TRBJ2-7
V: TRBV4-1
size: NA
D: TRBD2
CDR3: CASSHQRGDSYEQYF
DNA: TGCGCCAGCAGCCATCAGCGGGGGGATTCCTACGAGCAGTACTTC

J: TRBJ1-5
V: TRBV18
size: NA
D: NA
CDR3: CASSPQVSNQPQHF
DNA: TGTGCCAGCTCACCACAGGTTAGCAATCAGCCCCAGCATTTT

J: TRBJ2-1
V: TRBV5-4
size: NA
D: NA
CDR3: CASSFPSGSSYNEQFF
DNA: TGTGCCAGCAGCTTCCCCTCGGGAAGCTCCTACAATGAGCAGTTCTTC

J: TRBJ1-5
V: TRBV5-3
size: NA
D: NA
CDR3: CARGGPGRFFSNQPQHF
DNA: TGTGCCAGAGGGGGGCCCGGACGGTTTTTTAGCAATCAGCCCCAGCATTTT

J: TRBJ1-4
V: TRBV5-1
size: NA
D: NA
CDR3: CASTPSRHQGEKLFF
DNA: TGCGCCAGCACCCCCTCCCGGCACCAAGGCGAAAAACTGTTTTTT

J: TRBJ2-7
V: TRBV19
size: NA
D: NA
CDR3: CASSIVNRGGEQYF
DNA: TGTGCCAGTAGTATAGTTAACAGGGGAGGCGAGCAGTACTTC

J: TRBJ2-1
V: TRBV11-2
size: NA
D: TRBD2
CDR3: CASSPRTSGGGPEQFF
DNA: TGTGCCAGCAGCCCTCGGACTAGCGGGGGGGGCCCGGAGCAGTTCTTC

J: TRBJ1-2
V: TRBV5-4
size: NA
D: NA
CDR3: CASSQESPAYGYTF
DNA: TGCGCCAGCAGCCAAGAATCCCCAGCCTATGGCTACACCTTC

J: TRBJ1-4
V: TRBV6-6
size: NA
D: NA
CDR3: CASISSTGTEKLFF
DNA: TGTGCCAGCATCTCCTCCACAGGGACTGAAAAACTGTTTTTT

J: TRBJ2-7
V: TRBV6-5
size: NA
D: TRBD2
CDR3: CASSYPGERGSYEQYF
DNA: TGTGCCAGCAGTTACCCCGGGGAGCGGGGGTCCTACGAGCAGTACTTC

J: TRBJ2-1
V: TRBV28
size: NA
D: NA
CDR3: CASSPVELPNEQFF
DNA: TGTGCCAGCAGCCCCGTTGAACTCCCGAATGAGCAGTTCTTC

J: TRBJ2-1
V: TRBV7-8
size: once
D: TRBD2
CDR3: CASRLAGNNEQFF
DNA: TGTGCCTCCAGACTAGCGGGTAACAATGAGCAGTTCTTC

J: TRBJ1-2
V: TRBV30
size: NA
D: TRBD1
CDR3: CAWSYTGGYGYTF
DNA: TGTGCCTGGAGTTATACAGGGGGCTATGGCTACACCTTC

J: TRBJ1-2
V: TRBV7-2
size: NA
D: TRBD1
CDR3: CASSRQGRDYGYTF
DNA: TGTGCCAGCAGCCGACAGGGAAGGGACTATGGCTACACCTTC

J: TRBJ2-2
V: TRBV11-3
size: NA
D: NA
CDR3: CASSGWGAGELFF
DNA: TGTGCCAGCAGCGGGTGGGGCGCCGGGGAGCTGTTTTTT

J: TRBJ2-1
V: TRBV30
size: NA
D: NA
CDR3: CAWSKSAGEQFF
DNA: TGTGCCTGGAGTAAGTCCGCCGGTGAGCAGTTCTTC

J: TRBJ2-5
V: TRBV5-8
size: NA
D: NA
CDR3: CASRWLGVQETQYF
DNA: TGTGCCAGCAGATGGCTGGGGGTTCAAGAGACCCAGTACTTC

J: TRBJ1-2
V: TRBV4-1
size: NA
D: NA
CDR3: CASSQGQGANYGYTF
DNA: TGCGCCAGCAGCCAAGGGCAGGGAGCAAACTATGGCTACACCTTC

J: TRBJ2-2
V: TRBV7-6
size: NA
D: TRBD1
CDR3: CASSPDRGIGELFF
DNA: TGTGCCAGCAGCCCAGACAGGGGGATCGGGGAGCTGTTTTTT

J: TRBJ1-1
V: TRBV6-5
size: NA
D: NA
CDR3: CASSYGAGSMNTEAFF
DNA: TGTGCCAGCAGTTACGGGGCAGGGTCCATGAACACTGAAGCTTTCTTT

J: TRBJ1-1
V: TRBV5-1
size: NA
D: NA
CDR3: CASSGGRGGDTEAFF
DNA: TGCGCCAGCAGCGGCGGGCGGGGAGGGGACACTGAAGCTTTCTTT

J: TRBJ2-7
V: TRBV13
size: NA
D: NA
CDR3: CASTRGGGAYYEQYF
DNA: TGTGCCAGCACCCGAGGCGGGGGCGCGTACTACGAGCAGTACTTC

J: TRBJ2-7
V: TRBV28
size: NA
D: NA
CDR3: CASSIRYEQYF
DNA: TGTGCCAGCAGTATCAGATACGAGCAGTACTTC

J: TRBJ2-5
V: TRBV7-9
size: NA
D: NA
CDR3: CASSLLGTSDRETQYF
DNA: TGTGCCAGCAGCTTATTGGGGACATCCGATCGGGAGACCCAGTACTTC

J: TRBJ2-4
V: TRBV7-9
size: NA
D: NA
CDR3: CASSLPMGPKNIQYF
DNA: TGTGCCAGCAGCTTACCTATGGGCCCCAAAAACATTCAGTACTTC

J: TRBJ1-1
V: TRBV7-3
size: NA
D: NA
CDR3: CASSLYGPGNTEAFF
DNA: TGTGCCAGCAGCTTATACGGTCCGGGGAACACTGAAGCTTTCTTT

J: TRBJ1-2
V: TRBV5-6
size: NA
D: NA
CDR3: CASRPRLGYGYTF
DNA: TGTGCCAGCAGGCCCAGATTGGGGTATGGCTACACCTTC

J: TRBJ1-3
V: TRBV18
size: NA
D: TRBD1
CDR3: CASSISLPGQSISGNTIYF
DNA: TGTGCCAGCTCTATTTCTTTACCGGGACAGTCGATATCTGGAAACACCATATATTTT